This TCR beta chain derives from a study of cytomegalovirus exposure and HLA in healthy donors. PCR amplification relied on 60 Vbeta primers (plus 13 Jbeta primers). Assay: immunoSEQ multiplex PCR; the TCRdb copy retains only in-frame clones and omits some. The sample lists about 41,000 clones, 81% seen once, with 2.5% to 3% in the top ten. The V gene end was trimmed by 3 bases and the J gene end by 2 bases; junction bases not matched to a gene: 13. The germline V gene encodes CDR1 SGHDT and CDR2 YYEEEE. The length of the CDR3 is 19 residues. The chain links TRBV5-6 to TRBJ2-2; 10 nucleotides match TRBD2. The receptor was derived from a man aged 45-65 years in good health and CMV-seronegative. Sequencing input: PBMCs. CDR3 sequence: CASSSVVLAGTHNTGELFF. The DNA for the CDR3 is TGTGCCAGCAGCTCCGTGGTACTAGCGGGGACACACAACACCGGGGAGCTGTTTTTT.